The entry that follows covers one T cell receptor beta chain sequence. Germline assignment: CDR1 SGDLS and CDR2 YYNGEE. This CDR3 is built from 18 residues. J lost 2 bases, V lost 4 bases, and 13 bases had no gene match. This record belongs to a study of control samples from healthy donors and cancer patients. Generated by immunoSEQ multiplex PCR, the TCRdb table keeps only in-frame clones and is missing some. The table includes hundreds of thousands of clones, over 75% detected once. This clonotype was obtained from a man aged 40-49 years with head and neck cancer. Sample: PBMCs. The chain carries TRBV9 and TRBJ2-3, with 10 bases fitting TRBD2. The chain's CDR3 is CASSSSFLAGGSTDTQYF. CDR3 in DNA: TGTGCCAGCAGCTCCTCATTTTTAGCGGGAGGCTCCACAGATACGCAGTATTTT.